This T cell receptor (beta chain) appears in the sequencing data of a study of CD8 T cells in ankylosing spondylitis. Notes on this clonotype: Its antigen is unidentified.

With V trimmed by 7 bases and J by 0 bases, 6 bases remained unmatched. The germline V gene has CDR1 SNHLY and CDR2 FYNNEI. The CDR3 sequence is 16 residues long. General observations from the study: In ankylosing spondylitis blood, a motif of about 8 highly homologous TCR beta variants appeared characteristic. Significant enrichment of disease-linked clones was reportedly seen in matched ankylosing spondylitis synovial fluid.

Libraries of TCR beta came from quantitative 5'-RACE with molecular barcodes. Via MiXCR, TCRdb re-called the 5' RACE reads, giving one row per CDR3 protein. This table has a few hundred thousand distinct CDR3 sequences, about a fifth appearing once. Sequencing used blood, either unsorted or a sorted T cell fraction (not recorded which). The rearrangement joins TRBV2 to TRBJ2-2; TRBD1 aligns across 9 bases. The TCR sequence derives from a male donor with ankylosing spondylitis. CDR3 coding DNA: TGTGCCAGCACCCGGGACAGGGACGCGAACACCGGGGAGCTGTTTTTT. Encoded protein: CASTRDRDANTGELFF.